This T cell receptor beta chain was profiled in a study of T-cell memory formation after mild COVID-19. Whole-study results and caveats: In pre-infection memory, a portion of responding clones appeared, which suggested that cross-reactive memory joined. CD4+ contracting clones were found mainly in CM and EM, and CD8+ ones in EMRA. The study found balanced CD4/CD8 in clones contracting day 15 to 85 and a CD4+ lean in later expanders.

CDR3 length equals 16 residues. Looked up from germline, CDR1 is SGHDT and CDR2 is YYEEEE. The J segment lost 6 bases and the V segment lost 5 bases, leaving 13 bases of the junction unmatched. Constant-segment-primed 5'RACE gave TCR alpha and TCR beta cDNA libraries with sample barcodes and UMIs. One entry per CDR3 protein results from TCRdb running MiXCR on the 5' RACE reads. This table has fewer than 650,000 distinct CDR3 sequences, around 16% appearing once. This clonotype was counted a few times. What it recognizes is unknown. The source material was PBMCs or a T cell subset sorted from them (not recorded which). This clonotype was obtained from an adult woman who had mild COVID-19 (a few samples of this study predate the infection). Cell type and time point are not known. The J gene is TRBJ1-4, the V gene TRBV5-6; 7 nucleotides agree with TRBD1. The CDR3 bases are TGTGCCAGCAGTTCCGACAGGGAACTTACGGATGAAAAACTGTTTTTT. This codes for CASSSDRELTDEKLFF.